These 30 T cell receptor beta chains were all obtained from the same sample, sequenced in a study of T-cell reconstitution after alpha-beta-depleted transplantation in children. TCRbeta library preparation incorporated unique molecular identifiers. TCRdb redid the calling of the PCR reads with MiXCR, one entry per CDR3 protein. The sample holds about 120,000 distinct CDR3 sequences, roughly 24% seen once. The material was PBMCs, mostly from graft donor cells, obtained 180 days after TCRalphabeta/CD19-depleted stem cell transplant. The receptors were gathered from a male patient between 2 and 15 years old who had a stem cell transplant for chronic granulomatous disease, so the T cells may come from the graft donor.

The chain is built from TRBV29-1 and TRBJ1-2; no clear D gene. The CDR3 runs 11 residues. V lost 4 bases and J lost 6, with 9 bases in between. Per germline, CDR1 SQVTM and CDR2 ANQGSEA. The CDR3 DNA is TGCAGCGTTGGAGCCCCCCATGGCTACACCTTC. As protein: CSVGAPHGYTF.

V usage is TRBV10-3 and J usage is TRBJ2-1; D unclear. V lost 1 base and J lost 0, with 7 bases in between. Germline V gene lookup returns CDR1 ENHRY and CDR2 SYGVKD. This CDR3 is built from 15 residues. The CDR3 loop reads CAISELGGSYNEQFF. As DNA, the CDR3 is TGTGCCATCAGTGAGTTAGGCGGCTCCTACAATGAGCAGTTCTTC.

This chain uses TRBV15 with TRBJ1-1; weak D call: TRBD1 (6 bases). The CDR3 covers 15 residues. V shed 2 bases and J shed 0 bases, with 10 bases lying between them. Germline lookup yields CDR1 LNHNV and CDR2 YYDKDF (reference sequence). Here the CDR3 DNA reads TGTGCCACCAGCAGAAACAGGGCCCTGAACACTGAAGCTTTCTTT. Its translation: CATSRNRALNTEAFF.

The chain links TRBV7-8 to TRBJ2-7; D possibly corresponds to TRBD1 (5 bases). CDR1 is SGHVS, CDR2 FQNEAQ, per germline. The V end was cut by 10 bases, the J end by 5 bases, with 18 bases between. The CDR3 loop spans 13 amino acids. This CDR3 is CATQGKIRDEQYF. The CDR3 DNA is TGTGCCACCCAGGGAAAGATTCGCGACGAGCAGTACTTC.

This clonotype has a count of ten or more. This rearrangement joins TRBV29-1 to TRBJ2-7; TRBD2 aligns across 10 bases. The CDR3 length is 16 residues. CDR1 SQVTM and CDR2 ANQGSEA come from the germline V gene. Unmatched junction bases numbered 13, after V lost 6 bases and J lost 2 bases. The DNA for the CDR3 is TGCAGCGTGACGGGGTTTAGCGGGAGGTCCGCCTACGAGCAGTACTTC. Its protein is CSVTGFSGRSAYEQYF.

This chain links TRBV30 with TRBJ1-3, with D perhaps matching TRBD1 (5 bases). CDR1 and CDR2 from the germline V gene are GTSNPN and SVGIG (reference sequence). This CDR3 is 15 amino acids long. The V end was cut by 5 bases, the J end by 2 bases, with 16 bases between. DNA for the CDR3: TGTGCCTGGCACCTACCAGGAGGGGCTGGAAACACCATATATTTT. Translating it yields CAWHLPGGAGNTIYF.

The chain links TRBV20-1 to TRBJ2-5; possibly TRBD1 for D (5 bases). The V end lost 3 bases, the J end lost 1 base, and 9 bases lay between the germline ends. Germline loops: CDR1 DFQATT, CDR2 SNEGSKA (reference sequence). This CDR3 is 13 amino acids long. CDR3 bases: TGCAGTGCTAGGTCCAGGGCCCAAGAGACCCAGTACTTC. Residues: CSARSRAQETQYF.

The chain recombines TRBV12-3 or TRBV12-4 with TRBJ1-2; TRBD1 might be the D (5 bases). CDR3 size: 14 residues. The V end lost 2 bases, the J end lost 5 bases, and 12 bases lay between the germline ends. CDR3 sequence (DNA): TGTGCCAGCAGTTTACCTGGGGCCGGGTATGGCTACACCTTC. Translated, it gives CASSLPGAGYGYTF.

The chain couples TRBV20-1 to TRBJ2-3; TRBD2 aligns across 9 bases. The CDR3 has 16 amino acids. Germline V CDR1 and CDR2: DFQATT, SNEGSKA (reference sequence). Trimming cost V 5 bases and J 1 base; bases outside gene matches: 10. Written as DNA, the CDR3 is TGCAGTGCTGGCCCCCCTGCGGGAGGGGGCACAGATACGCAGTATTTT. Translated, it gives CSAGPPAGGGTDTQYF.

This clonotype has a single count. The DNA of the CDR3 is TGCAGTGCTAGAGAGGGGGACCCTTTGATAATGAACACTGAAGCTTTCTTT. Its translation is CSAREGDPLIMNTEAFF. This chain connects TRBV20-1 to TRBJ1-1; D might be TRBD1 (5 bases). Trimming pared 0 bases from V and 0 bases from J, leaving 17 bases between. This CDR3 is 17 amino acids long. In germline, CDR1 is DFQATT, CDR2 SNEGSKA (reference sequence).

There are a few counts of this clonotype. The V call is TRBV12-3 or TRBV12-4, the J call TRBJ2-2, with 9 bases matching TRBD1. The CDR3 sequence is 14 residues long. The V and J ends lost 8 bases and 7 bases, in that order; junction bases with no gene match: 8. The CDR3 DNA follows: TGTGCCAGCGCCCGGACAGGGGAAAGCGGGGAGCTGTTTTTT. Its protein is CASARTGESGELFF.

The chain recombines TRBV5-1 with TRBJ2-1; 12 bases match TRBD2. Trimming cost V 3 bases and J 4 bases; bases outside gene matches: 5. The length of the CDR3 is 16 residues. From germline, CDR1 is SGHRS and CDR2 YFSETQ. As DNA, the CDR3 is TGCGCCAGCAGCTCCCTAGCGGGAGGGGGGTACAATGAGCAGTTCTTC. Translation gives CASSSLAGGGYNEQFF.

This clonotype occurred a few times. The rearrangement links TRBV5-4 to TRBJ1-1, with 11 bases fitting TRBD1. Germline CDR1 is SGHNT and CDR2 is YYREEE (reference sequence). With 2 bases clipped from V and 6 bases from J, the junction kept 6 bases outside the gene matches. The CDR3 runs 15 residues. In nucleotides, the CDR3 is TGTGCCAGCAGCTTAACAAGGACAGGGGGCTCTGAAGCTTTCTTT. It is translated as CASSLTRTGGSEAFF.

This clonotype showed up many times. The CDR3 is CASSLRAVGEQYF. The CDR3 DNA reads TGTGCCAGCAGCCTACGGGCAGTCGGCGAGCAGTACTTC. The V gene is TRBV11-2, the J gene TRBJ2-7; D not certain. Per the germline V gene, CDR1 is SGHAT and CDR2 is FQNNGV. Trimming took off 5 bases at V and 6 bases at J, with 14 bases between the two ends. CDR3 length: 13 residues.

This clonotype has only a few counts. The gene calls are TRBV5-5 and TRBJ2-3; 11 positions match TRBD2. The germline V gene has CDR1 SGHKS and CDR2 YYEKEE (reference sequence). The CDR3 extends over 16 amino acids. Trimming cost V 3 bases and J 2 bases; bases outside gene matches: 5. The chain's CDR3 is CASSSGLAGYTDTQYF. In DNA form, the CDR3 reads TGTGCCAGCAGCTCCGGACTAGCGGGCTACACAGATACGCAGTATTTT.

The chain uses TRBV20-1 and TRBJ1-5; D gene uncertain. V lost 4 bases to trimming and J lost 7 bases, with 11 bases between them. This CDR3 comprises 12 residues. Germline V gene data show CDR1 as DFQATT and CDR2 as SNEGSKA (reference sequence). The CDR3 bases are TGCAGTGCTACACAGCCGAACCAGCCCCAGCATTTT. Translation gives CSATQPNQPQHF.

The genes are TRBV20-1 and TRBJ1-3; 7 bases align to TRBD1. Per the germline V gene, CDR1 is DFQATT and CDR2 is SNEGSKA (reference sequence). The CDR3 is 14 residues long. V shed 5 bases, J shed 0 bases, and the junction held 4 bases outside the gene matches. The chain's CDR3 is CSAARDSSGNTIYF. DNA of the CDR3: TGCAGTGCTGCCCGGGACAGCTCTGGAAACACCATATATTTT.

The rearrangement links TRBV20-1 to TRBJ2-2; possible D gene TRBD1, 5 bases. Germline assignment: CDR1 DFQATT and CDR2 SNEGSKA (reference sequence). V was shortened by 5 bases and J by 1 base, with 14 bases between the two germline ends. CDR3 size: 15 residues. The CDR3 sequence: CSAADSAMNTGELFF. CDR3 nucleotide sequence: TGCAGTGCTGCCGACAGTGCGATGAACACCGGGGAGCTGTTTTTT.

There are many counts of this clonotype. V gene TRBV2 combines with J gene TRBJ1-5; D perhaps matches TRBD1 (6 bases). Germline CDR1 is SNHLY and CDR2 is FYNNEI. This CDR3 is built from 14 residues. Trimming left V 6 bases short and J 2 bases short, with 11 bases between. CDR3 residues: CASSTNRGNQPQHF. The CDR3, as DNA: TGTGCCAGCAGCACAAACAGGGGCAATCAGCCCCAGCATTTT.

This chain links TRBV5-5 with TRBJ2-7, with TRBD1 identical over 9 bases. The V gene's germline CDR1 is SGHKS and CDR2 YYEKEE (reference sequence). The trim removed 2 bases at V and 3 bases at J, leaving 3 bases unmatched. The CDR3 runs to 14 residues. The CDR3 protein is CASSLTGQGYEQYF. The CDR3 DNA reads TGTGCCAGCAGCTTAACGGGACAGGGCTACGAGCAGTACTTC.

This clonotype was picked up a small number of times. The chain couples TRBV11-2 to TRBJ1-4; D remains unclear. CDR3 size: 14 residues. Per the germline V gene, CDR1 is SGHAT and CDR2 is FQNNGV. Trimming took off 5 bases at V and 1 base at J, with 8 bases between the two ends. CDR3 loop: CASSTKLTNEKLFF. CDR3 nucleotide sequence: TGTGCCAGCAGCACCAAGTTAACTAATGAAAAACTGTTTTTT.

V gene TRBV20-1 combines with J gene TRBJ1-1; D perhaps matches TRBD1 (5 bases). The CDR3 extends over 13 amino acids. Trimming took off 8 bases at V and 0 bases at J, with 13 bases between the two ends. CDR1 and CDR2 from the germline V gene are DFQATT and SNEGSKA (reference sequence). The CDR3 sequence is CSPRRGLNTEAFF. The CDR3 region has the DNA TGCAGTCCGAGGCGGGGGTTGAACACTGAAGCTTTCTTT.

This clonotype was counted a few times. V gene TRBV29-1 combines with J gene TRBJ2-2; no reliable D call. Trimming took 4 bases from V and 0 from J, leaving 9 bases between them. The germline CDR1 and CDR2 sequences are SQVTM and ANQGSEA. The CDR3 sequence is 14 residues long. The CDR3 sequence is CSVGVFANTGELFF. CDR3 nucleotide sequence: TGCAGCGTTGGGGTGTTCGCGAACACCGGGGAGCTGTTTTTT.

This clonotype was recorded a few times. The chain is built from TRBV12-3 or TRBV12-4 and TRBJ2-1; D remains ambiguous. This CDR3 contains 13 residues. V was pared by 3 bases and J by 6 bases, with 9 bases between. The CDR3 loop is CASSFHTGNEQFF. In DNA form, the CDR3 reads TGTGCCAGCAGTTTCCATACGGGCAATGAGCAGTTCTTC.

This clonotype appeared a few times. J is TRBJ2-7 and V is TRBV28; no clear D. Trimming took off 2 bases at V and 2 bases at J, with 4 bases between the two ends. The CDR3 loop spans 12 amino acids. Per germline, CDR1 MDHEN and CDR2 SYDVKM. The CDR3 bases are TGTGCCAGCAGTTTAGTGACCTACGAGCAGTACTTC. Encoded protein: CASSLVTYEQYF.

The chain joins TRBV12-3 or TRBV12-4 to TRBJ2-2, with D unresolved. This CDR3 has 16 amino acids. With 7 bases removed from V and 3 bases from J, the gap between germline ends came to 18 bases. In nucleotides, the CDR3 is TGTGCCAGCATCCCTTGGGCTAGGAAGGACACCGGGGAGCTGTTTTTT. Its protein product is CASIPWARKDTGELFF.

This clonotype was counted only a few times. This chain joins TRBV11-1 and TRBJ2-5; 14 positions agree with TRBD2. The germline CDR1 and CDR2 sequences are SGHAT and FQDESV (reference sequence). This CDR3 has 21 residues. V lost 4 bases and J lost 3; bases outside the gene matches: 19. CDR3 nucleotide sequence: TGTGCCAGCAGCTCTGGACTAGCGGGAGGCCCTGGCCCCCCCTCCAAAGAGACCCAGTACTTC. This codes for CASSSGLAGGPGPPSKETQYF.

This clonotype is a singleton in its sample. The chain couples TRBV5-1 to TRBJ1-2, with unresolved D. V was cut by 0 bases and J by 7 bases, with 13 bases left in between. The CDR3 is 14 amino acids. Germline CDR1 reads SGHRS; CDR2 reads YFSETQ. The CDR3 is CASSLDGIMSGYTF. CDR3 coding DNA: TGCGCCAGCAGCTTGGATGGAATAATGAGTGGCTACACCTTC.

The gene calls are TRBV4-2 and TRBJ2-1; maybe TRBD2 (5 bases). V was clipped by 10 bases and J by 3 bases, with 25 bases between them. The germline V gene encodes CDR1 LGHNA and CDR2 YNFKEQ. CDR3 length equals 17 residues. DNA for the CDR3: TGTGCCATCGGCCCCGGCAGCGGCGGCAGATACTACAATGAGCAGTTCTTC. Translating it yields CAIGPGSGGRYYNEQFF.

This clonotype was observed a few times. This chain connects TRBV12-3 or TRBV12-4 to TRBJ2-1; tentatively, D is TRBD1 (6 bases). V was trimmed by 4 bases and J by 8 bases, leaving 9 bases between them. The CDR3 is 12 residues long. In DNA form, the CDR3 reads TGTGCCAGCAGTTCCCAGGGGTATGAGCAGTTCTTC. Residues: CASSSQGYEQFF.